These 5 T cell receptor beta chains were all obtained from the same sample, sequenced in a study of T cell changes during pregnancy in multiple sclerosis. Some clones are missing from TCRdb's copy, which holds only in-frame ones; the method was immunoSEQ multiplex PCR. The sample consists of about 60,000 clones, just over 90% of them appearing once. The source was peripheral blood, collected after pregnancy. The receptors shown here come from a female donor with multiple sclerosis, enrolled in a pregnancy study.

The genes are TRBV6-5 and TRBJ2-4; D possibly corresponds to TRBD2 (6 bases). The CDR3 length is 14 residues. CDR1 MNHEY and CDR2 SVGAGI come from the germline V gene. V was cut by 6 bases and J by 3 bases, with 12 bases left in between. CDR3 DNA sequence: TGTGCCAGCAGAACAGGAGGGGTCAAAAACATTCAGTACTTC. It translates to CASRTGGVKNIQYF.

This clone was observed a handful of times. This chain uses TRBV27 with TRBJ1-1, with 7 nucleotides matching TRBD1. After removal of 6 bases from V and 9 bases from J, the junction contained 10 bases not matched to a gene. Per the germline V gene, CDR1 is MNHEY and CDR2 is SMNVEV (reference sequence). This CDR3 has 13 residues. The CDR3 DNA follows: TGTGCCAGCAGATCCGGGACAGCCAGAAAAGCTTTCTTT. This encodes CASRSGTARKAFF.

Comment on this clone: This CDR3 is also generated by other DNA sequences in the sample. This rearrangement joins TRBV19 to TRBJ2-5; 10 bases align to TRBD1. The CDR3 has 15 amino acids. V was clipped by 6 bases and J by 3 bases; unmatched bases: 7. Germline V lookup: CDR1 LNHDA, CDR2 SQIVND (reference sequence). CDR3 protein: CASSPRTGGEETQYF. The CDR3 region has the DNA TGTGCCAGTAGCCCCCGGACAGGGGGAGAAGAGACCCAGTACTTC.

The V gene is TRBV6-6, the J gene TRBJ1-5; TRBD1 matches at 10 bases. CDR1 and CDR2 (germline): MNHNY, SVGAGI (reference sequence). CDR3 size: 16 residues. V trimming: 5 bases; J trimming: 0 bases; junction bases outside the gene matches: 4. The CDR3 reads CASSRTGGFSNQPQHF. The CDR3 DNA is TGTGCCAGCAGTAGGACAGGGGGTTTTAGCAATCAGCCCCAGCATTTT.

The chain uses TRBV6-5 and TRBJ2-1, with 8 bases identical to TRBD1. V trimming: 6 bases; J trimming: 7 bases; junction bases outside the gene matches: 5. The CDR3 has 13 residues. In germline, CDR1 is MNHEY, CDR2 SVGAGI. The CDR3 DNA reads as TGTGCCAGCAGAAGGACAGGGTGGAATGAGCAGTTCTTC. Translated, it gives CASRRTGWNEQFF.